This TCR beta chain was sequenced for a study of cytomegalovirus exposure and HLA in healthy donors. From the approximately 110-subject validation cohort, which was separate from the roughly 670-subject first cohort, the donors were drawn. Concerning this clone itself: No antigen is known for it.

Study conclusions and caveats: Cytomegalovirus status was reportedly diagnosed by the classifier with high sensitivity and specificity.

TCRdb keeps only in-frame clones here, not all; method: immunoSEQ multiplex PCR. The sample has some 83,000 clones; 94% are singletons. The TCR comes from a woman aged 18 to 35 in good health and CMV-seronegative. The sequenced sample was PBMCs.

The CDR3 sequence: CASSAGYNSGNTIYF. The CDR3 nucleotides read TGTGCCAGCAGCGCCGGGTACAACTCTGGAAACACCATATATTTT. This chain uses TRBV9 with TRBJ1-3; D is undetermined. The CDR3 sequence is 15 residues long. V was clipped by 3 bases and J by 0 bases, with 10 bases between them. Germline V lookup: CDR1 SGDLS, CDR2 YYNGEE.